This TCR beta chain stems from a study of blood T cell repertoires in COVID-19. About the study: Sites in the United States, Italy and Spain provided acute and convalescent COVID-19 samples. Nucleic acid was either cDNA or gDNA, and it came from T cells, B-cell-depleted T cells, or PBMCs.

The CDR3 runs to 12 residues. The germline V gene encodes CDR1 SEHNR and CDR2 FQNEAQ (reference sequence). V lost 4 bases and J lost 6, with 9 bases in between. This clone was detected once. Original methodology: Estimation of nucleated cell counts relied on the amplification of reference gene primers. Repertoires were generated with immunoSEQ multiplex PCR, while TCRdb's copy carries only in-frame clones and drops some. That table gives V, J and clone size, and the DNA gave D and trimming. The repertoire holds about 77,000 clones, with 80% as singletons. The rearrangement uses TRBV7-9 and TRBJ1-1; D remains unclear. This receptor was identified in a woman between 65 and 79 years old with acute or convalescent COVID-19. Sample: peripheral blood. CDR3 DNA: TGTGCCAGCAGCTCCATACAGTCTGAAGCTTTCTTT. Translation gives CASSSIQSEAFF.